The T cell receptor (beta chain) described here comes from a study of cytomegalovirus exposure and HLA in healthy donors. The germline V gene has CDR1 SGHNT and CDR2 YYREEE (reference sequence). There are 14 residues in the CDR3. Trimming removed 0 bases from V and 6 bases from J, with 12 bases in between. Sequencing was performed with immunoSEQ multiplex PCR; in TCRdb, only in-frame clones are kept and a portion is missing. The sample lists over 200,000 clones; 85% to 90% were seen once. Comments on this clone: Its antigen remains unidentified.

Overall study results and limits: Overall, 164 TCR beta chains were annotated as cytomegalovirus-associated.

V is TRBV5-4 and J is TRBJ1-1; D gene ambiguous. The source material was PBMCs. This TCR was recovered from a young woman in good health and CMV-seronegative. The CDR3 DNA follows: TGTGCCAGCAGCTTGGGCCACGAGGAGGCTGAAGCTTTCTTT. Translation: CASSLGHEEAEAFF. Drawing the rest from reference TRBV5-4 and TRBJ1-1, the complete variable domain is ETGVTQSPTHLIKTRGQQVTLRCSSQSGHNTVSWYQQALGQGPQFIFQYYREEENGRGNFPPRFSGLQFPNYSSELNVNALELDDSALYLCASSLGHEEAEAFFGQGTRLTVV.